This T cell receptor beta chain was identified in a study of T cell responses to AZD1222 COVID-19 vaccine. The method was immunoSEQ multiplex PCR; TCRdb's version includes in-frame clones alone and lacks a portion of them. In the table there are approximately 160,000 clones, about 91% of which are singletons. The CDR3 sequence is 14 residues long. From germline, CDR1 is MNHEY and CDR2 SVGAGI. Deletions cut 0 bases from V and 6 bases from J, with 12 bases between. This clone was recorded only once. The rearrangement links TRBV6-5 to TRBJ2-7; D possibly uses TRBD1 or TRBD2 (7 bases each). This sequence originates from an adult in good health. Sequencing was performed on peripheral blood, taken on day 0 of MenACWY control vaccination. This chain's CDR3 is CASSYSGGGGEQYF. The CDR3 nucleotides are TGTGCCAGCAGTTACTCAGGGGGCGGGGGCGAGCAGTACTTC.